This T cell receptor (beta chain) was captured in a study of blood T cells in healthy people across ages. A second PCR, run for about 7 to 12 cycles, used a sample-barcoded 5' primer plus a J-beta primer mix. From the 5' RACE reads, TCRdb called clonotypes with MiXCR, one entry per CDR3 protein. Of about 650,000 distinct CDR3 sequences in the sample, over 40% are singletons; the top ten hold less than 15%. Peripheral blood was drawn, about 9.1 milliliters per donor. Extractions gave at least 6 micrograms of total RNA per sample. Germline-derived CDR1 and CDR2 are SGDLS and YYNGEE. V trimming: 0 bases; J trimming: 2 bases; junction bases outside the gene matches: 5. The CDR3 extends over 16 amino acids. Concerning this clonotype itself: Its target is unknown.

General study findings and limits: Calculation of diversity from one million T cells yielded estimates considered to be underestimates. Diversity was higher, and naive CD4+ cells more numerous, in long-lived donors than in aged donors.

The sequence came from a woman at least 80 years old in good health. Sequenced sample: blood. The chain combines TRBV9 with TRBJ2-4; TRBD1 matches at 7 bases. The CDR3 is CASSVEGQSTKNIQYF. CDR3 bases: TGTGCCAGCAGCGTAGAGGGACAGTCGACCAAAAACATTCAGTACTTC.